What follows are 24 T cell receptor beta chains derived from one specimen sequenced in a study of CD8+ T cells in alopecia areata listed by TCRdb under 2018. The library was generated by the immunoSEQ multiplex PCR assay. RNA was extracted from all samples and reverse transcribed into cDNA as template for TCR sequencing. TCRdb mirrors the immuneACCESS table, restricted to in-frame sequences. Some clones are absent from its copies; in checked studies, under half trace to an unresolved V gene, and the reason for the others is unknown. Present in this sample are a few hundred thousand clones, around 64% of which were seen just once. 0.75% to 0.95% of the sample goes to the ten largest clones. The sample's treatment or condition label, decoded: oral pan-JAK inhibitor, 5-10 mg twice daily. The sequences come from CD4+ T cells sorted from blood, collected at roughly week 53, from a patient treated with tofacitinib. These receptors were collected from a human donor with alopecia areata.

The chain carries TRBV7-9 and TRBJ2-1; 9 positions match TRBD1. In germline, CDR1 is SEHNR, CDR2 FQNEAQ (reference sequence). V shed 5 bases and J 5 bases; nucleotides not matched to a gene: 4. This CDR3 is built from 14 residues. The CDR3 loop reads CASSETGGNNEQFF. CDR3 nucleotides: TGTGCCAGCAGCGAGACAGGGGGAAACAATGAGCAGTTCTTC.

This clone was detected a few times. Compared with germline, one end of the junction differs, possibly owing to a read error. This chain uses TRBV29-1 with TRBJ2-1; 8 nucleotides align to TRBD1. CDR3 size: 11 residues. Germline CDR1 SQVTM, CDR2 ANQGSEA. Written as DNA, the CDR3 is TGCAGCGGACTTCAACCGGGACAGGCGATCTTC. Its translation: CSGLQPGQAIF.

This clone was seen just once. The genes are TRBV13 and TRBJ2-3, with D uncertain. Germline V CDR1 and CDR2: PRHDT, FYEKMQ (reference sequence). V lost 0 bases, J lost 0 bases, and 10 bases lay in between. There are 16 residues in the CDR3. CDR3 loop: CASSLGDLSSTDTQYF. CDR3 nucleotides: TGTGCCAGCAGCTTAGGCGATCTGTCTAGCACAGATACGCAGTATTTT.

CDR3 in DNA: TGTGCCAGCAGCGTAGGAACGGACAGGGAAGAGACCCAGTACTTC. Amino acid sequence: CASSVGTDREETQYF. The chain employs TRBV9 and TRBJ2-5, with TRBD1 matching over 8 bases. The trim removed 0 bases at V and 3 bases at J, leaving 4 bases unmatched. Germline CDR1 reads SGDLS; CDR2 reads YYNGEE. CDR3 length equals 15 residues.

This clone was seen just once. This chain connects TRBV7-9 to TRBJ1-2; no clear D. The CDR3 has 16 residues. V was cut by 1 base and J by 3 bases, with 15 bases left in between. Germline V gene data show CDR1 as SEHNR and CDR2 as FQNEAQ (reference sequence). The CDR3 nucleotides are TGTGCCAGCAGCTTAGGGGATTGGGGAGCGTACTATGGCTACACCTTC. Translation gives CASSLGDWGAYYGYTF.

CDR3 sequence reads: CASSLRDLIGETQYF. CDR3 nucleotides: TGTGCCAGCAGCTTACGGGACCTTATTGGGGAGACCCAGTACTTC. The chain uses TRBV7-2 and TRBJ2-5; D could derive from TRBD1 or TRBD2 (5 bases each). Germline loops: CDR1 SGHTA, CDR2 FQGNSA. The CDR3 runs to 15 residues. V lost 2 bases, J lost 5 bases, and 15 bases lay in between.

The CDR3 DNA reads TGCGCCAGCAGAGGACAGGGCTACGAGCAGTACTTC. Translating gives CASRGQGYEQYF. This rearrangement joins TRBV5-1 to TRBJ2-7, with 8 bases matching TRBD1. V shed 5 bases and J 3 bases; nucleotides not matched to a gene: 1. Germline V lookup: CDR1 SGHRS, CDR2 YFSETQ. This CDR3 is built from 12 residues.

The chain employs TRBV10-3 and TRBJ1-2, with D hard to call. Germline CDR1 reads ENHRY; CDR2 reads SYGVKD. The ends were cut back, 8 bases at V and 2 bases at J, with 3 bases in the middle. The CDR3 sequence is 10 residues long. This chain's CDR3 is CAIYNYGYTF. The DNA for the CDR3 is TGTGCCATCTACAACTATGGCTACACCTTC.

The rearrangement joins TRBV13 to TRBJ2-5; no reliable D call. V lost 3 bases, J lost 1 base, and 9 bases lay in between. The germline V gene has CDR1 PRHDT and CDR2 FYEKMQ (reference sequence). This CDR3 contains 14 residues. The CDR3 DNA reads TGTGCCAGCAGCTTGCGTAACGGCCAAGAGACCCAGTACTTC. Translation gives CASSLRNGQETQYF.

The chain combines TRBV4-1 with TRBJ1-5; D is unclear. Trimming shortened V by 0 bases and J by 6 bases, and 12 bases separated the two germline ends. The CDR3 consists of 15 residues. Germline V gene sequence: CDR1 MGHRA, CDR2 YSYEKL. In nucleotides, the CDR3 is TGCGCCAGCAGCCAAGATTGGGGTGTGGGTCAGCCCCAGCATTTT. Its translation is CASSQDWGVGQPQHF.

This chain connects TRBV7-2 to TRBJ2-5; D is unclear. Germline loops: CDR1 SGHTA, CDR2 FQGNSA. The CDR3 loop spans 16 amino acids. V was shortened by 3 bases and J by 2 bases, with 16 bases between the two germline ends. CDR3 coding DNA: TGTGCCAGCAGCTTCGTAGCAACTGCCCCGCAAGAGACCCAGTACTTC. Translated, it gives CASSFVATAPQETQYF.

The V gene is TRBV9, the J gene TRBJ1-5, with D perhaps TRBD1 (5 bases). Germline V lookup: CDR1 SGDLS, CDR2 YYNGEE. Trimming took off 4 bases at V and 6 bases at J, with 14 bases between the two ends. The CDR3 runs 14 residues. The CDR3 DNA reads TGTGCCAGCAGCCCAGGGTTGCAAAGTCAGCCCCAGCATTTT. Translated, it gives CASSPGLQSQPQHF.

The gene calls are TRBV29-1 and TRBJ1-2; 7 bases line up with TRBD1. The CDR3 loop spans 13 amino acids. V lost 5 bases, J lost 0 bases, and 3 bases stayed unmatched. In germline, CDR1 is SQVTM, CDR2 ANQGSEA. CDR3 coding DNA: TGCAGCGTTCAGGGGGGATCTAACTATGGCTACACCTTC. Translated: CSVQGGSNYGYTF.

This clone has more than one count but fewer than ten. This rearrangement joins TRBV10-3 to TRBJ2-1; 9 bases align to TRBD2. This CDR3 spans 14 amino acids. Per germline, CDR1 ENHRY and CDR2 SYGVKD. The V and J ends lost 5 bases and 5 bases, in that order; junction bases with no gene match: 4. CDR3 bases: TGTGCCATCAGTAAGCGGGGGGCTGACAATGAGCAGTTCTTC. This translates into CAISKRGADNEQFF.

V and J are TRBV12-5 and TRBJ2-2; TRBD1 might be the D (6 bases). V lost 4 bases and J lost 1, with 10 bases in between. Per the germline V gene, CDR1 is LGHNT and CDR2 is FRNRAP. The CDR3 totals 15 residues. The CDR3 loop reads CASGSTRGNTGELFF. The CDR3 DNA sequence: TGTGCTAGTGGTTCCACCAGGGGGAACACCGGGGAGCTGTTTTTT.

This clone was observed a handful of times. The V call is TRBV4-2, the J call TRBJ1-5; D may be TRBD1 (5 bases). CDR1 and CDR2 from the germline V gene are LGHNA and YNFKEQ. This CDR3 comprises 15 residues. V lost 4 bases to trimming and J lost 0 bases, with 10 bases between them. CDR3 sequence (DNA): TGTGCCAGCAGCCCGGTTAGGGGTAGCAATCAGCCCCAGCATTTT. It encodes CASSPVRGSNQPQHF.

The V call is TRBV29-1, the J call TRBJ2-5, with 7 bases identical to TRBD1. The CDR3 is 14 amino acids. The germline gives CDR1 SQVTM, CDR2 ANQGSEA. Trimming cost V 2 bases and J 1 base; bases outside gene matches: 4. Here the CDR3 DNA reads TGCAGCGTTGAAATAAACAGGGGCCAAGAGACCCAGTACTTC. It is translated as CSVEINRGQETQYF.

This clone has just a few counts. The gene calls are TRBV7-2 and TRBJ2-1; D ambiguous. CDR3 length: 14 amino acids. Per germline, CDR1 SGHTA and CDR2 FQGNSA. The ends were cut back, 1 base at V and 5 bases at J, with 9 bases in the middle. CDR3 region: CASSLGRRNNEQFF. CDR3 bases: TGTGCCAGCAGCTTAGGACGTCGGAACAATGAGCAGTTCTTC.

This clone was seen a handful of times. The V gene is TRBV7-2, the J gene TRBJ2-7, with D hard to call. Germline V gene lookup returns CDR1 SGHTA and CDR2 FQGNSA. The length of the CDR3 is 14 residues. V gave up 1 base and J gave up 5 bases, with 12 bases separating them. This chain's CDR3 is CASSLGRTANEQYF. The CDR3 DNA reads TGTGCCAGCAGCTTAGGTCGGACGGCCAACGAGCAGTACTTC.

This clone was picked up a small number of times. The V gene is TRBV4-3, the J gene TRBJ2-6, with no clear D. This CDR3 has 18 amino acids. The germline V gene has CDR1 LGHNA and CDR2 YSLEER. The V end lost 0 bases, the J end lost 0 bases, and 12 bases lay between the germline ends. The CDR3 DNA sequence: TGCGCCAGCAGCCAAGAAACCGCGCGGAGCTCTGGGGCCAACGTCCTGACTTTC. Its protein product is CASSQETARSSGANVLTF.

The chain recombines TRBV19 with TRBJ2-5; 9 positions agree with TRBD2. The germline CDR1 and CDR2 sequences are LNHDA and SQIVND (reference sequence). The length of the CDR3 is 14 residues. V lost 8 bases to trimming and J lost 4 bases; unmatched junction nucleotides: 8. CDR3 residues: CASGTSPLAETQYF. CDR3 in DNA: TGTGCCAGTGGGACTAGCCCGCTCGCAGAGACCCAGTACTTC.

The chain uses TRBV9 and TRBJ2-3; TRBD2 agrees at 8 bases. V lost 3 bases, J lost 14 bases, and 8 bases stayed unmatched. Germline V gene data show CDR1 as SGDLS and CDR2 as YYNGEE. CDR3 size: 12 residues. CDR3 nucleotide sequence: TGTGCCAGCAGCGCTTTAGCGGGGCGGGCGTATTTT. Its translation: CASSALAGRAYF.

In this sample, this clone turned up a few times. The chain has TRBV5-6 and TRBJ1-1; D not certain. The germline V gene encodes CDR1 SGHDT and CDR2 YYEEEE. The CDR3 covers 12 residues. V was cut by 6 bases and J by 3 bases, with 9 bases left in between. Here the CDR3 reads CASNRRYTEAFF. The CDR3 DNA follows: TGTGCCAGCAATAGGAGATACACTGAAGCTTTCTTT.

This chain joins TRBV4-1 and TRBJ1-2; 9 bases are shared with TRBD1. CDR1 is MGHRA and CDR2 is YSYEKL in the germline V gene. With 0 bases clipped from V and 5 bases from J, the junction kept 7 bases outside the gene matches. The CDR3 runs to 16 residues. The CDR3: CASSQDNQDRGYGYTF. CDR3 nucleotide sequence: TGCGCCAGCAGCCAAGATAATCAGGACAGGGGTTATGGCTACACCTTC.